The 24 T cell receptor beta chains reported below all come from one sample, sequenced in a study of OX40 agonist ivuxolimab in advanced cancers. The assay was immunoSEQ multiplex PCR, and TCRdb's table has in-frame clones only and misses some. The sample includes 55,000 to 65,000 clones, 85% to 90% seen only once; the top ten take around 1.9%. Sequenced here: CD4+ or CD8+ T cells sorted from blood, sampled in a trial of the OX40 agonist ivuxolimab. The source is an adult with an advanced solid tumor such as melanoma, head and neck, liver or kidney cancer.

J is TRBJ2-7 and V is TRBV10-3; 8 nucleotides line up with TRBD2. The CDR3 has 15 amino acids. With V trimmed by 4 bases and J by 4 bases, 9 bases remained unmatched. CDR1 and CDR2 (germline): ENHRY, SYGVKD. The CDR3 nucleotides read TGTGCCATCAGTGGGGGGACTAGTTTTGGGTACGAGCAGTACTTC. Its protein product is CAISGGTSFGYEQYF.

Only a few counts were recorded for this clone. This CDR3 is CASSEASARGFSNQPQHF. CDR3 nucleotide sequence: TGTGCCAGCAGTGAAGCGTCCGCTCGGGGCTTTAGCAATCAGCCCCAGCATTTT. The chain combines TRBV2 with TRBJ1-5, with D maybe TRBD1 (5 bases). The CDR3 contains 18 residues. CDR1 is SNHLY, CDR2 FYNNEI, per germline. V lost 0 bases, J lost 0 bases, and 15 bases lay in between.

The chain joins TRBV28 to TRBJ2-7, with a weak D call TRBD1 (6 bases). This CDR3 comprises 19 residues. V was trimmed by 2 bases and J by 0 bases, leaving 23 bases between them. In germline, CDR1 is MDHEN, CDR2 SYDVKM. CDR3 sequence: CASSLRRQVIPHSSYEQYF. CDR3 coding DNA: TGTGCCAGCAGTTTACGACGACAGGTCATTCCTCATAGCTCCTACGAGCAGTACTTC.

The V and J genes are TRBV5-6 and TRBJ1-2; 8 bases match TRBD1. V gave up 7 bases and J gave up 4 bases; unmatched junction bases: 9. The CDR3 extends over 14 amino acids. Germline assignment: CDR1 SGHDT and CDR2 YYEEEE. The CDR3 region has the DNA TGTGCCAGCGCTAACAGGGGGGTCGCCTATGGCTACACCTTC. Translated: CASANRGVAYGYTF.

J is TRBJ2-7 and V is TRBV11-3; no firm D call. The length of the CDR3 is 15 residues. The germline V gene has CDR1 SGHNT and CDR2 YENEEA. With 5 bases removed from V and 0 bases from J, the gap between germline ends came to 14 bases. This CDR3 reads CASSLGTESSYEQYF. As DNA, the CDR3 is TGTGCCAGCAGCCTAGGAACGGAAAGCTCCTACGAGCAGTACTTC.

The chain uses TRBV2 and TRBJ2-1; no reliable D call. The CDR3 sequence is 11 residues long. Germline CDR1 SNHLY, CDR2 FYNNEI. V was pared by 8 bases and J by 6 bases, with 8 bases between. The CDR3 spells CASGDVNEQFF. CDR3 coding DNA: TGTGCCAGCGGAGATGTCAATGAGCAGTTCTTC.

The rearrangement links TRBV28 to TRBJ1-5, with D possibly being TRBD1 (5 bases). The germline gives CDR1 MDHEN, CDR2 SYDVKM. This CDR3 has 16 amino acids. V was trimmed by 6 bases and J by 5 bases, leaving 20 bases between them. The CDR3 DNA sequence: TGTGCCAGCAGACGCCTATCGGGCGGGGGGGATCAGCCCCAGCATTTT. Encoded protein: CASRRLSGGGDQPQHF.

J is TRBJ1-5 and V is TRBV6-4, with 8 bases identical to TRBD1. The CDR3 spans 18 residues. Trimming cost V 4 bases and J 0 bases; bases outside gene matches: 11. The germline V gene has CDR1 MRHNA and CDR2 SNTAGT. CDR3 DNA sequence: TGTGCCAGCAGTGTCCCGGGACAGGTCCTCTATAGCAATCAGCCCCAGCATTTT. Translated: CASSVPGQVLYSNQPQHF.

This rearrangement joins TRBV28 to TRBJ1-5; D remains ambiguous. Trimming removed 6 bases at V and 1 base at J, with 13 bases between. Germline lookup yields CDR1 MDHEN and CDR2 SYDVKM. The CDR3 totals 15 residues. CDR3 amino acids: CASSQTGWSNQPQHF. CDR3 sequence (DNA): TGTGCCAGCAGCCAGACGGGGTGGAGCAATCAGCCCCAGCATTTT.

The chain links TRBV11-1 to TRBJ2-2; D is undetermined. The CDR3 spans 15 residues. Trimming took off 5 bases at V and 2 bases at J, with 12 bases between the two ends. From germline, CDR1 is SGHAT and CDR2 FQDESV (reference sequence). CDR3 nucleotides: TGTGCCAGCAGCCCAACACGGGTTAACACCGGGGAGCTGTTTTTT. Translating it yields CASSPTRVNTGELFF.

The rearrangement links TRBV28 to TRBJ2-2; 10 bases map to TRBD1. The CDR3 contains 15 residues. The V and J ends lost 6 bases and 5 bases, in that order; junction bases with no gene match: 6. Germline V gene data show CDR1 as MDHEN and CDR2 as SYDVKM. In DNA, the CDR3 is TGTGCCAGCAGCACCTTGGACAGGGGGACCGGGGAGCTGTTTTTT. Its protein is CASSTLDRGTGELFF.

J is TRBJ2-4 and V is TRBV9; D is uncertain. Looked up from germline, CDR1 is SGDLS and CDR2 is YYNGEE. V shed 0 bases and J shed 7 bases, with 11 bases lying between them. The CDR3 runs 14 residues. The CDR3 loop is CASSVGAAVNIQYF. Here the CDR3 DNA reads TGTGCCAGCAGCGTAGGGGCGGCTGTTAACATTCAGTACTTC.

The CDR3 DNA is TGTGCCTGGAGTCGTGTCGGACAGAACAATCAGCCCCAGCATTTT. Residues: CAWSRVGQNNQPQHF. The chain carries TRBV30 and TRBJ1-5; D perhaps matches TRBD1 (6 bases). V was shortened by 2 bases and J by 3 bases, with 14 bases between the two germline ends. The CDR3 is 15 amino acids. The V gene's germline CDR1 is GTSNPN and CDR2 SVGIG (reference sequence).

The chain recombines TRBV7-9 with TRBJ2-3; D tentatively reads TRBD1 or TRBD2 (5 bases each). Between the trimmed V and J ends, which lost 5 bases and 3 bases, there was a span of 21 bases. Germline V gene data show CDR1 as SEHNR and CDR2 as FQNEAQ (reference sequence). This CDR3 contains 17 residues. CDR3 DNA sequence: TGTGCCAGCAGCGCTAACGGGGCCCCGGGTGGTACAGATACGCAGTATTTT. This gives the protein CASSANGAPGGTDTQYF.

The table lists this clone with a count of one. Other nucleotide sequences from this sample produce the same CDR3. V is TRBV30 and J is TRBJ2-7; 10 bases map to TRBD2. The CDR3 totals 18 residues. CDR1 and CDR2 from the germline V gene are GTSNPN and SVGIG (reference sequence). With V trimmed by 4 bases and J by 4 bases, 19 bases remained unmatched. The CDR3 here is CAWTYFSTASGSIYEQYF. Written as DNA, the CDR3 is TGTGCCTGGACCTACTTTAGCACGGCTAGCGGGAGTATTTACGAGCAGTACTTC.

V gene TRBV11-2 combines with J gene TRBJ1-1, with a weak D call TRBD1 (5 bases). Trimming removed 1 base at V and 4 bases at J, with 13 bases between. The CDR3 covers 15 residues. Germline loops: CDR1 SGHAT, CDR2 FQNNGV. DNA of the CDR3: TGTGCCAGCAGCTTAGCGCCGGGGGGGAGCACTGAAGCTTTCTTT. Protein product: CASSLAPGGSTEAFF. Full variable domain (outside the CDR3, taken from reference TRBV11-2 and TRBJ1-1): EAGVAQSPRYKIIEKRQSVAFWCNPISGHATLYWYQQILGQGPKLLIQFQNNGVVDDSQLPKDRFSAERLKGVDSTLKIQPAKLEDSAVYLCASSLAPGGSTEAFFGQGTRLTVV.

This sequence joins TRBV19 and TRBJ1-3; weak D call: TRBD1 (5 bases). V was clipped by 10 bases and J by 5 bases, with 12 bases between them. Germline-derived CDR1 and CDR2 are LNHDA and SQIVND (reference sequence). This CDR3 has 12 residues. In nucleotides, the CDR3 is TGTGCCACCGAGGAGGGGCGAAACACCATATATTTT. Its translation is CATEEGRNTIYF.

The chain uses TRBV30 and TRBJ1-3; unclear D gene. The germline V gene has CDR1 GTSNPN and CDR2 SVGIG (reference sequence). The CDR3 consists of 14 residues. Trimming cost V 0 bases and J 0 bases, with 6 bases left between them. This CDR3 is CAWSVGFSGNTIYF. As DNA, the CDR3 is TGTGCCTGGAGTGTTGGGTTCTCTGGAAACACCATATATTTT.

The rearrangement links TRBV9 to TRBJ2-3, with 11 bases lining up with TRBD2. This CDR3 region has 14 residues. Unmatched junction bases numbered 0, after V lost 1 base and J lost 5 bases. Looked up from germline, CDR1 is SGDLS and CDR2 is YYNGEE. DNA for the CDR3: TGTGCCAGCAGCGTACTAGCGGGAGGAGATACGCAGTATTTT. This encodes CASSVLAGGDTQYF.

CDR3 loop: CAWSKGPSGTTSTDTQYF. DNA of the CDR3: TGTGCCTGGAGTAAGGGTCCTAGCGGGACAACTAGCACAGATACGCAGTATTTT. The J gene is TRBJ2-3, the V gene TRBV30; the match to TRBD2 covers 9 bases. The J segment lost 0 bases and the V segment lost 2 bases, leaving 12 bases of the junction unmatched. The CDR3 runs 18 residues. In germline, CDR1 is GTSNPN, CDR2 SVGIG (reference sequence).

V and J are TRBV7-8 and TRBJ1-4, with 8 bases matching TRBD1. Trimming took 5 bases from V and 7 from J; bases not matched to a gene: 15. Germline V CDR1 and CDR2: SGHVS, FQNEAQ. CDR3 length equals 17 residues. This CDR3 reads CASSPVQGGLAGEKLFF. In DNA form, the CDR3 reads TGTGCCAGCAGCCCAGTACAGGGGGGGCTAGCGGGTGAAAAACTGTTTTTT. Combining the CDR3 with reference TRBV7-8 and TRBJ1-4 gives the whole variable domain GAGVSQSPRYKVAKRGQDVALRCDPISGHVSLFWYQQALGQGPEFLTYFQNEAQLDKSGLPSDRFFAERPEGSVSTLKIQRTQQEDSAVYLCASSPVQGGLAGEKLFFGSGTQLSVL.

The rearrangement joins TRBV2 to TRBJ2-1; 12 bases line up with TRBD2. CDR1 and CDR2 from the germline V gene are SNHLY and FYNNEI. V shed 5 bases and J 4 bases; nucleotides not matched to a gene: 3. The CDR3 sequence is 15 residues long. The CDR3 loop reads CASSSGLAGYNEQFF. The CDR3 DNA sequence: TGTGCCAGCAGTTCGGGACTAGCGGGTTACAATGAGCAGTTCTTC.

This clone was recorded once. The chain uses TRBV7-9 and TRBJ2-7, with D possibly being TRBD1 (6 bases). Trimming stripped 1 base from V and 6 bases from J, with 13 bases between. CDR3 size: 14 residues. Looked up from germline, CDR1 is SEHNR and CDR2 is FQNEAQ (reference sequence). The CDR3 spells CASSLGQAMLEQYF. The CDR3 DNA is TGTGCCAGCAGCTTAGGACAGGCGATGCTCGAGCAGTACTTC.

This chain joins TRBV19 and TRBJ2-2; D is unresolved. In germline, CDR1 is LNHDA, CDR2 SQIVND (reference sequence). The CDR3 is 11 residues long. Trimming took off 4 bases at V and 5 bases at J, with 2 bases between the two ends. DNA for the CDR3: TGTGCCAGTAGTAGGACCGGGGAGCTGTTTTTT. Its protein product is CASSRTGELFF.